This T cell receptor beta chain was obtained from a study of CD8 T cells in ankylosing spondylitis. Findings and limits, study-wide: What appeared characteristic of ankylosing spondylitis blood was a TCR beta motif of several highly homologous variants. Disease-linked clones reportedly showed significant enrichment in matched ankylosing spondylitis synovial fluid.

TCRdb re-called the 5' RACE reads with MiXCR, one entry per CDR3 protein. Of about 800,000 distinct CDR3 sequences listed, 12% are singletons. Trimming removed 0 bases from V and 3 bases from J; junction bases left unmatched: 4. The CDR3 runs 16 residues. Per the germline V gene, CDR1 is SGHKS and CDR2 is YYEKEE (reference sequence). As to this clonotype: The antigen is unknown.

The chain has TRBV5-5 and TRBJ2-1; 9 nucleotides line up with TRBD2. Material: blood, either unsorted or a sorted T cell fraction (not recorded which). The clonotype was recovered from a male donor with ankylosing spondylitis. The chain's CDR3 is CASSLALAGFYNEQFF. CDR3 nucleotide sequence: TGTGCCAGCAGCTTGGCTCTAGCGGGATTCTACAATGAGCAGTTCTTC.